This passage covers 25 T cell receptor beta chains from one sample sequenced in a study of human T cells and chemical hapten exposure. TCRdb reprocessed the RACE reads with MiXCR, giving one entry per CDR3 protein. The sample records more than 75,000 distinct CDR3 sequences, about 9.3% being singletons. This sample's time point: patch test 2, 6 weeks after DPC sensitization. Treatment meaning: therapeutic diphenylcyclopropenone sensitization with weekly scalp DPC. Specimen: whole blood, collected in connection with sensitization to the hapten diphenylcyclopropenone (DPC). Receptors were obtained from a woman in her thirties or forties with alopecia areata. Some clones in this sample may be carry-over from other donors' samples.

The V gene is TRBV3-1, the J gene TRBJ2-6, with D unclear. V lost 10 bases, J lost 0 bases, and 7 bases lay in between. Germline CDR1 and CDR2: LGHDT and YNNKEL (reference sequence). This CDR3 is 13 amino acids long. The CDR3 sequence: CATGPSGANVLTF. DNA of the CDR3: TGTGCCACCGGACCCTCTGGGGCCAACGTCCTGACTTTC. Supplemented by reference TRBV3-1 and TRBJ2-6, the full variable domain reads DTAVSQTPKYLVTQMGNDKSIKCEQNLGHDTMYWYKQDSKKFLKIMFSYNNKELIINETVPNRFSPKSPDKAHLNLHINSLELGDSAVYFCATGPSGANVLTFGAGSRLTVL.

There are many counts of this clonotype. The J gene is TRBJ1-4, the V gene TRBV4-1; D gene ambiguous. The germline V gene encodes CDR1 MGHRA and CDR2 YSYEKL. This CDR3 has 16 amino acids. V was shortened by 1 base and J by 6 bases, with 15 bases between the two germline ends. In DNA form, the CDR3 reads TGCGCCAGCAGCCAAGGGTCCGGACTTTCCTATGAAAAACTGTTTTTT. Protein sequence: CASSQGSGLSYEKLFF.

This clonotype was seen only a few times. V gene TRBV6-4 combines with J gene TRBJ2-2, with TRBD1 as a possible D gene (7 bases). This CDR3 is 15 amino acids long. In germline, CDR1 is MRHNA, CDR2 SNTAGT. The V gene lost 5 bases and the J gene lost 4 bases, with 14 bases spanning the gap. The CDR3 sequence is CASSRQGGGTGELFF. The CDR3 coding sequence is TGTGCCAGCAGTCGACAGGGAGGTGGCACCGGGGAGCTGTTTTTT.

The sample holds many counts of this clonotype. The rearrangement uses TRBV28 and TRBJ1-5; tentatively, D is TRBD1 (5 bases). The CDR3 totals 15 residues. Trimming took off 5 bases at V and 7 bases at J, with 18 bases between the two ends. The germline V gene encodes CDR1 MDHEN and CDR2 SYDVKM. The chain's CDR3 is CASSLTTVLSQPQHF. CDR3 bases: TGTGCCAGCAGTCTGACGACAGTTCTTTCACAGCCCCAGCATTTT.

This clonotype has at least ten counts. The chain uses TRBV29-1 and TRBJ1-1; D perhaps matches TRBD1 (5 bases). Germline V gene lookup returns CDR1 SQVTM and CDR2 ANQGSEA. This CDR3 is built from 13 residues. V was cut by 4 bases and J by 10 bases, with 19 bases left in between. The CDR3, as DNA: TGCAGCGTTGGTCACAGGCTAAAGGATGGAGCTTTCTTT. It is translated as CSVGHRLKDGAFF. The variable domain in full, completed from reference TRBV29-1 and TRBJ1-1, reads SAVISQKPSRDICQRGTSLTIQCQVDSQVTMMFWYRQQPGQSLTLIATANQGSEATYESGFVIDKFPISRPNLTFSTLTVSNMSPEDSSIYLCSVGHRLKDGAFFGQGTRLTVV.

V usage is TRBV29-1 and J usage is TRBJ1-1, with D maybe TRBD1 (5 bases). This CDR3 spans 14 amino acids. Trimming took off 0 bases at V and 3 bases at J, with 11 bases between the two ends. Germline CDR1 reads SQVTM; CDR2 reads ANQGSEA. DNA of the CDR3: TGCAGCGTTGAAGATCAGGGACGGGACACTGAAGCTTTCTTT. Translating gives CSVEDQGRDTEAFF. The full variable domain, with the rest looked up from reference TRBV29-1 and TRBJ1-1, is SAVISQKPSRDICQRGTSLTIQCQVDSQVTMMFWYRQQPGQSLTLIATANQGSEATYESGFVIDKFPISRPNLTFSTLTVSNMSPEDSSIYLCSVEDQGRDTEAFFGQGTRLTVV.

J is TRBJ2-5 and V is TRBV18; maybe TRBD2 (5 bases). Trimming removed 4 bases at V and 5 bases at J, with 11 bases between. Germline loops: CDR1 KGHSH, CDR2 LQKENI. The CDR3 spans 13 residues. Here the CDR3 DNA reads TGTGCCAGCTCACTTAGAGCGGTTGAGACCCAGTACTTC. Amino acid sequence: CASSLRAVETQYF.

The V and J genes are TRBV11-2 and TRBJ2-3; the D is unclear. The V and J ends lost 1 base and 6 bases respectively, with 11 bases between them. CDR1 SGHAT and CDR2 FQNNGV come from the germline V gene. The CDR3 is 14 residues long. CDR3 sequence: CASSLGTLGDTQYF. In DNA, the CDR3 is TGTGCCAGCAGCTTAGGGACCTTGGGGGATACGCAGTATTTT.

This clonotype came up a few times. The rearrangement joins TRBV5-1 to TRBJ2-1; D gene uncertain. This CDR3 contains 13 residues. Germline loops: CDR1 SGHRS, CDR2 YFSETQ. Trimming removed 1 base from V and 5 bases from J, with 7 bases in between. The CDR3, as DNA: TGCGCCAGCAGCTTGCCCACCGACAATGAGCAGTTCTTC. Amino acid sequence: CASSLPTDNEQFF.

The chain carries TRBV29-1 and TRBJ2-1, with 9 bases aligning to TRBD1. V lost 0 bases to trimming and J lost 6 bases; unmatched junction nucleotides: 9. The CDR3 covers 16 residues. CDR1 is SQVTM, CDR2 ANQGSEA, per germline. The CDR3 sequence: CSVEDGQGRPRNEQFF. As DNA, the CDR3 is TGCAGCGTTGAAGATGGACAGGGGCGACCCCGCAATGAGCAGTTCTTC.

This clonotype was counted many times. The chain combines TRBV7-9 with TRBJ2-1; TRBD2 aligns across 8 bases. The germline V gene encodes CDR1 SEHNR and CDR2 FQNEAQ (reference sequence). The CDR3 totals 14 residues. With 5 bases clipped from V and 4 bases from J, the junction kept 4 bases outside the gene matches. The CDR3 region has the DNA TGTGCCAGCAGCCTATCTAGCGGGTACAATGAGCAGTTCTTC. Protein: CASSLSSGYNEQFF.

V and J are TRBV28 and TRBJ1-5; no reliable D call. The CDR3 has 16 amino acids. Trimming pared 5 bases from V and 0 bases from J, leaving 14 bases between. CDR1 and CDR2 from the germline V gene are MDHEN and SYDVKM. CDR3 region: CASSPLRVYSNQPQHF. The CDR3 bases are TGTGCCAGCAGTCCCTTACGTGTTTATAGCAATCAGCCCCAGCATTTT.

The gene calls are TRBV5-1 and TRBJ2-7; 8 bases match TRBD1. CDR3 length: 16 residues. Losses at the gene ends were 0 bases for V and 5 bases for J; bases not matched to a gene: 10. The germline CDR1 and CDR2 sequences are SGHRS and YFSETQ. For the CDR3, the DNA is TGCGCCAGCAGCTTGGTAGCAAGGACAGGGAATCACGAGCAGTACTTC. Translated: CASSLVARTGNHEQYF.

This clonotype was detected only a few times. This chain uses TRBV3-1 with TRBJ2-7; 7 nucleotides match TRBD2. The CDR3 sequence is 13 residues long. Germline assignment: CDR1 LGHDT and CDR2 YNNKEL (reference sequence). J lost 11 bases, V lost 0 bases, and 7 bases had no gene match. CDR3 bases: TGTGCCAGCAGCCAAGACGACGGGAGGCGCAAGTACTTC. Its protein is CASSQDDGRRKYF.

This clonotype was found many times. The chain carries TRBV12-3 or TRBV12-4 and TRBJ2-7; the D call may be TRBD1 or TRBD2 (5 bases each). There are 16 residues in the CDR3. With 6 bases removed from V and 0 bases from J, the gap between germline ends came to 18 bases. CDR3 residues: CASSVRGRGGSYEQYF. The CDR3 coding sequence is TGTGCCAGCAGCGTCCGGGGAAGGGGCGGCTCCTACGAGCAGTACTTC.

In its sample, this clonotype was seen many times. This chain connects TRBV28 to TRBJ2-7, with TRBD2 matching over 14 bases. V lost 1 base, J lost 12 bases, and 14 bases stayed unmatched. This CDR3 spans 17 amino acids. Germline V gene data show CDR1 as MDHEN and CDR2 as SYDVKM. CDR3 loop: CASSLYPRTSGRIQPYF. CDR3 DNA: TGTGCCAGCAGTTTATATCCCCGGACTAGCGGGAGGATCCAGCCGTACTTC.

This rearrangement joins TRBV30 to TRBJ2-3; perhaps TRBD2 as D (6 bases). The CDR3 consists of 15 residues. V lost 4 bases and J lost 6, with 20 bases in between. The germline CDR1 and CDR2 sequences are GTSNPN and SVGIG (reference sequence). The CDR3: CAWNPRGKIMDTQYF. The CDR3 DNA follows: TGTGCCTGGAACCCCCGCGGGAAAATCATGGATACGCAGTATTTT.

Here the CDR3 reads CASSLSSGMSYEQYF. CDR3 DNA: TGTGCCAGCAGCTTGAGTAGCGGGATGTCCTACGAGCAGTACTTC. V is TRBV7-2 and J is TRBJ2-7; 8 bases match TRBD2. CDR3 length: 15 amino acids. Per germline, CDR1 SGHTA and CDR2 FQGNSA. Unmatched junction bases numbered 5, after V lost 3 bases and J lost 1 base.

This clonotype was seen more than once but under ten times. The rearrangement links TRBV6-5 to TRBJ1-2, with 8 bases lining up with TRBD1. Per the germline V gene, CDR1 is MNHEY and CDR2 is SVGAGI. The CDR3 runs to 15 residues. The J segment lost 7 bases and the V segment lost 2 bases, leaving 9 bases of the junction unmatched. The CDR3 nucleotides are TGTGCCAGCAGTTACGTCAGGGGGCAAAGCTCTGGCTACACCTTC. Translating gives CASSYVRGQSSGYTF.

This clonotype was detected a few times. This chain joins TRBV4-2 and TRBJ2-7, with D possibly TRBD1 on 6 matching bases. V lost 0 bases, J lost 4 bases, and 13 bases lay in between. The germline gives CDR1 LGHNA, CDR2 YNFKEQ. CDR3 length: 15 amino acids. The CDR3 coding sequence is TGTGCCAGCAGCCAAGAGCCAGGGGTTGGGTACGAGCAGTACTTC. The encoded protein is CASSQEPGVGYEQYF.

This sequence joins TRBV6-6 and TRBJ2-3; 8 positions agree with TRBD1. The ends lost 3 bases at V and 2 bases at J; junction bases unmatched: 1. The germline V gene has CDR1 MNHNY and CDR2 SVGAGI (reference sequence). This CDR3 has 14 amino acids. CDR3 in amino acids: CASSYQGATDTQYF. The CDR3 nucleotides read TGTGCCAGCAGTTATCAGGGGGCCACAGATACGCAGTATTTT.

There are a few counts of this clonotype. This chain connects TRBV29-1 to TRBJ2-2; 7 bases fit TRBD1. CDR1 and CDR2 (germline): SQVTM, ANQGSEA. This CDR3 has 12 residues. Trimming took 6 bases from V and 6 from J; bases not matched to a gene: 4. CDR3 protein: CSVGTVSGELFF. CDR3 nucleotides: TGCAGCGTGGGGACAGTATCCGGGGAGCTGTTTTTT.

This clonotype was detected ten times or more. This chain uses TRBV18 with TRBJ1-2; 8 bases are shared with TRBD1. The CDR3 length is 14 residues. J was trimmed by 4 bases and V by 5 bases; bases with no gene match: 6. The V gene's germline CDR1 is KGHSH and CDR2 LQKENI. The CDR3 sequence: CASSIGQGRYGYTF. The DNA of the CDR3 is TGTGCCAGCTCAATCGGACAGGGCCGCTATGGCTACACCTTC.

There are many counts of this clonotype. This chain uses TRBV5-1 with TRBJ2-2, with D uncertain. Germline loops: CDR1 SGHRS, CDR2 YFSETQ. The CDR3 is made up of 14 amino acids. Trimming shortened V by 5 bases and J by 0 bases, and 8 bases separated the two germline ends. CDR3 residues: CASSPAANTGELFF. The DNA for the CDR3 is TGCGCCAGCAGTCCAGCCGCGAACACCGGGGAGCTGTTTTTT.

This clonotype was picked up many times. This chain links TRBV20-1 with TRBJ1-2; D is ambiguous. CDR1 and CDR2 (germline): DFQATT, SNEGSKA (reference sequence). The ends were cut back, 1 base at V and 6 bases at J, with 6 bases in the middle. CDR3 length: 11 residues. DNA for the CDR3: TGCAGTGCTAGAGGAACGGATGGCTACACCTTC. Amino acids: CSARGTDGYTF.